This T cell receptor (beta chain) stems from a study of beta chain features in type 1 diabetes. The wider study: Taken together, all samples contributed some 100 million examined sorted cells. Study-level points and caveats: When Type 1 diabetes patients were examined, their TCRB CDR3s proved moderately but significantly shorter in all four CD4+ subsets. Researchers reported that naive, central memory and Treg TCRB repertoires appeared more similar in patients than in healthy donors.

This clone has more than one count but fewer than ten. The antigen is not known. Sorted populations all had greater than 98% purity. Sequenced material consisted of expressed TCRB transcripts (all of the isolated RNA was reverse transcribed). TCRdb's copy holds only in-frame clones and misses some; the assay was immunoSEQ multiplex PCR. Among 300,000 to 450,000 clones listed, roughly an eighth were seen once. Sample: naive CD4+ T cells from blood. This clonotype was obtained from a woman aged 18 to 35 with type 1 diabetes.

This CDR3 reads CASSLKAGVTDTQYF. The CDR3 region has the DNA TGCGCCAGCAGCCTTAAAGCGGGAGTGACAGATACGCAGTATTTT. This chain links TRBV4-3 with TRBJ2-3; TRBD2 matches 8 bases. The germline CDR1 and CDR2 sequences are LGHNA and YSLEER. This CDR3 is 15 amino acids long. J gave up 3 bases and V 4 bases, and 6 bases lay outside the gene matches.